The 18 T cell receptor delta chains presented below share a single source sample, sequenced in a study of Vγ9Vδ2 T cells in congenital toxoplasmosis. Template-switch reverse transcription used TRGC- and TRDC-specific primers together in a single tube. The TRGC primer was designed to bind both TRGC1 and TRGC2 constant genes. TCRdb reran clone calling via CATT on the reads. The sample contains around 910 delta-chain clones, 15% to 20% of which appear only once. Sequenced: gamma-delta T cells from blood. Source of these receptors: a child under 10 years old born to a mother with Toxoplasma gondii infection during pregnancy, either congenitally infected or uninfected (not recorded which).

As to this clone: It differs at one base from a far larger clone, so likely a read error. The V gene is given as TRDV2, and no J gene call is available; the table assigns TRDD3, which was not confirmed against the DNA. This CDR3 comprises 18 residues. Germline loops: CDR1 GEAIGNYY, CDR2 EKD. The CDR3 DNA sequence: TGTGCCTGTGACGTACTGGGGGATAGCTCCTGGGACACCCGACAGATTTTTTTC. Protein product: CACDVLGDSSWDTRQIFF.

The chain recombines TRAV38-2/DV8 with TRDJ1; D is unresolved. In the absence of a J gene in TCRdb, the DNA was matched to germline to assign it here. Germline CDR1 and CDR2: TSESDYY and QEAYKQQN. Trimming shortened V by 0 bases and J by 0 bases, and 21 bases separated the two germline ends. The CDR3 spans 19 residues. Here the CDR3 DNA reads TGTGCTTATAGGAGCGCCAAATGGCCTGCCGGGTTGTACACCGATAAACTCATCTTT. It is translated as CAYRSAKWPAGLYTDKLIF.

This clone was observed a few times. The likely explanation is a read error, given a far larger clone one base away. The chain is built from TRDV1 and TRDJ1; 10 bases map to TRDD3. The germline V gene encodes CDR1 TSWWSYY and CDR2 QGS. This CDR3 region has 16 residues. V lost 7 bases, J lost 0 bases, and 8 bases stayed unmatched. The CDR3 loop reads CALVGGGYTYTDKLIF. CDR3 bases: TGTGCTCTTGTAGGTGGGGGATACACATACACCGATAAACTCATCTTT.

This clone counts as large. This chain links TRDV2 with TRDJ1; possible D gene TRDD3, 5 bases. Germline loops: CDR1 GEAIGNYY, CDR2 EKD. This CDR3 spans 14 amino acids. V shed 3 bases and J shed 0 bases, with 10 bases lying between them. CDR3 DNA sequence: TGTGCCTGTGACGAGCTACTGGACACCGATAAACTCATCTTT. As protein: CACDELLDTDKLIF.

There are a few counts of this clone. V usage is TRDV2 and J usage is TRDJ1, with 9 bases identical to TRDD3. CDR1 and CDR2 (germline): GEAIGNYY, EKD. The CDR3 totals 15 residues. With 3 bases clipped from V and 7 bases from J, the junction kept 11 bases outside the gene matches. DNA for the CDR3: TGTGCCTGTGACCTACTGGGGGACAACGAGGGTAAACTCATCTTT. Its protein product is CACDLLGDNEGKLIF.

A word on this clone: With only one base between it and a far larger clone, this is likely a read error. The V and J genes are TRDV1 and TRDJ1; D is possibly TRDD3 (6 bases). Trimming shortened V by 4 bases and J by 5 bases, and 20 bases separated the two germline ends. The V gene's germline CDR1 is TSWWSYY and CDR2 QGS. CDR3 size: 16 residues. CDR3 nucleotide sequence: TGTGCTCTTGGGGCCCCTGGGGAATACTCTTTTGATAAACTCATCTTT. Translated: CALGAPGEYSFDKLIF.

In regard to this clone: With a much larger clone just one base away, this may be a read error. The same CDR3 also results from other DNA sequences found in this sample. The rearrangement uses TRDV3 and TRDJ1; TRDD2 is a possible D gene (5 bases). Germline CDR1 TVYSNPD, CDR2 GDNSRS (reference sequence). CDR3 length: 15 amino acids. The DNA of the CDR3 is TGCGCCTGTTCTTTTTCCTGTCCCCCGACTATTAAACTCATCTTT. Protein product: CACSFSCPPTIKLIF. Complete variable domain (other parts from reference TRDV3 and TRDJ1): CDKVTQSSPDQTVASGSEVVLLCTYDTVYSNPDLFWYRIRPDYSFQFVFYGDNSRSEGADFTQGRFSVKHILTQKAFHLVISPVRTEDSATYYCACSFSCPPTIKLIFGKGTRVTVEP.

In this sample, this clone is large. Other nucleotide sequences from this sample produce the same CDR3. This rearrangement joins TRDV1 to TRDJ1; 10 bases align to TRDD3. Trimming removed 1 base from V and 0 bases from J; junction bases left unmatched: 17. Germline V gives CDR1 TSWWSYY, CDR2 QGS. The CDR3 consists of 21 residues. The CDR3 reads CALGEPSSYWGMGSYTDKLIF. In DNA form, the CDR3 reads TGTGCTCTTGGGGAACCCTCTTCCTACTGGGGGATGGGATCGTACACCGATAAACTCATCTTT.

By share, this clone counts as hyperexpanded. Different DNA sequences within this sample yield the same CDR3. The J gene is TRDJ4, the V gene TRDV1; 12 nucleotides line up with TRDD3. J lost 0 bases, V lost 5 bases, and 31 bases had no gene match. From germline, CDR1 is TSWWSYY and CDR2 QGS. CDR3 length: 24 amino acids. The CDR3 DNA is TGTGCTCTTGGGCCCAGACAGGTACTTCCCTTAACTGGGGGATACATGGGGGTGGCCAGACCCCTGATCTTT. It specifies CALGPRQVLPLTGGYMGVARPLIF.

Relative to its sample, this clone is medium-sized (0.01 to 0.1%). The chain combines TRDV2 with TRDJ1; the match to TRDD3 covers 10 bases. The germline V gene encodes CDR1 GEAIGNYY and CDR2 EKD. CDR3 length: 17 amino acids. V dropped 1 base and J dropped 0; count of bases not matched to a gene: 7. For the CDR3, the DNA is TGTGCCTGTGACACGTTGGGGGATACTGAGTACACCGATAAACTCATCTTT. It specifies CACDTLGDTEYTDKLIF.

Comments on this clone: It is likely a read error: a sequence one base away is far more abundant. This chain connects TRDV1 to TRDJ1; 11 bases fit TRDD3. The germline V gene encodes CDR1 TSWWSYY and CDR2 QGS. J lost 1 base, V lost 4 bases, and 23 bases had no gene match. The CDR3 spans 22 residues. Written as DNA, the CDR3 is TGTGCTCTTGGGGGACTAAGGCCTTCCCCAAAGTACTGGGGGATAATCACCGATAAACTCATCTTT. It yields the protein CALGGLRPSPKYWGIITDKLIF.

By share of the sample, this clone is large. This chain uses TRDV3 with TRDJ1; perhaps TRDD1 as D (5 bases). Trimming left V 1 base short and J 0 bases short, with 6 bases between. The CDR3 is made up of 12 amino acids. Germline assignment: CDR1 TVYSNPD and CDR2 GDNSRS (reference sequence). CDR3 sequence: CAFKKYTDKLIF. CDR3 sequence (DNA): TGTGCCTTTAAGAAATACACCGATAAACTCATCTTT.

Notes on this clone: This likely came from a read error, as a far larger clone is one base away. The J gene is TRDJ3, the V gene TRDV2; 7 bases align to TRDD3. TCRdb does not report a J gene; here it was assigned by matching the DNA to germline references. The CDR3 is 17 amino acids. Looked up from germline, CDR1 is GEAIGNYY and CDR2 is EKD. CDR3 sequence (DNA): TGTGCCTGTGACACCCTGGGGGCCCCCTGGGACACTCGACAGATGTTTTTC. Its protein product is CACDTLGAPWDTRQMFF.

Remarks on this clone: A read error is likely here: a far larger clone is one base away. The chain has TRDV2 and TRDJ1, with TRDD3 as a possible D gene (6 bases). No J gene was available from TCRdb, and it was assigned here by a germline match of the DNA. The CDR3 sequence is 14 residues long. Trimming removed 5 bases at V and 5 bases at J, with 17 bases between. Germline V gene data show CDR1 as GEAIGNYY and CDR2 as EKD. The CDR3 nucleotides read TGTGCCTGTGCCGACCGGGGGGAAGCAGATAAACTCATCTTT. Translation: CACADRGEADKLIF.

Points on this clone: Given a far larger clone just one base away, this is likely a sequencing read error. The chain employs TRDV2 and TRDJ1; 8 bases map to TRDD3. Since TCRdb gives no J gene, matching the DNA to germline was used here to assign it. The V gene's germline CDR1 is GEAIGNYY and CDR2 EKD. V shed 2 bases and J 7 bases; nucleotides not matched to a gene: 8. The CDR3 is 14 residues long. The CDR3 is CACDNLGDPTKLIF. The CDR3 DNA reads TGTGCCTGTGACAACTTGGGGGATCCCACTAAACTCATCTTT.

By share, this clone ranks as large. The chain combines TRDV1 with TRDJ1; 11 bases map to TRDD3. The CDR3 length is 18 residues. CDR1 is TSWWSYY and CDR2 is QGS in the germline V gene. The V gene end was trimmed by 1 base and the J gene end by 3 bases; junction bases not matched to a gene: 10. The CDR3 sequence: CALGEHHDLWGIPDKLIF. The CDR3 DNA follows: TGTGCTCTTGGGGAACACCATGATCTCTGGGGGATACCCGATAAACTCATCTTT.

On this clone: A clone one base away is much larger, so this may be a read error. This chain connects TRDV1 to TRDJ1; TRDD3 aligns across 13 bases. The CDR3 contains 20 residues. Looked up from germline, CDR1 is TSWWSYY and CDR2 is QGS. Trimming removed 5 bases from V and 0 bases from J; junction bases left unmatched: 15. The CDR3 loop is CALGKIALLGDTLYTDKLIF. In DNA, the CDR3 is TGTGCTCTTGGGAAGATAGCATTACTGGGGGATACGCTGTACACCGATAAACTCATCTTT.

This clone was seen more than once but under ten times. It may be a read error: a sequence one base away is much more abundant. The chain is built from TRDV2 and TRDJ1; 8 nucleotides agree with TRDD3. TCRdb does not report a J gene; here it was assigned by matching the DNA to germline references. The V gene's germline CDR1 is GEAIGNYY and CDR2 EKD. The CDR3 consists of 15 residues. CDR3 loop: CACDLLGIPADKLIF. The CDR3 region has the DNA TGTGCATGTGACTTACTGGGGATACCAGCCGATAAACTCATCTTT.